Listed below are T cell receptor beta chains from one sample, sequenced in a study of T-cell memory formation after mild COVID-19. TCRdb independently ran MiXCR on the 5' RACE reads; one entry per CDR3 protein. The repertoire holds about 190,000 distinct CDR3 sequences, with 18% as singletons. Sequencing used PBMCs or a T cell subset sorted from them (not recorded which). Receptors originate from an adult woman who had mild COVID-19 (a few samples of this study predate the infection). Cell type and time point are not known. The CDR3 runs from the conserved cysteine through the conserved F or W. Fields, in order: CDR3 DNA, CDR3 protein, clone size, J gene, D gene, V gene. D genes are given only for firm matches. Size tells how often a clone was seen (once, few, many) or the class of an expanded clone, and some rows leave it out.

CDR3 DNA: TGTGCCTGGAGTTTGCAGGCCCTGGCCCACACTGAAGCTTTCTTT
CDR3 protein: CAWSLQALAHTEAFF
clone size: .
J gene: TRBJ1-1
D gene: .
V gene: TRBV30

CDR3 DNA: TGCAGCGTTGAAGAGGTACAGGCATGGGGCTACACCTTC
CDR3 protein: CSVEEVQAWGYTF
clone size: few
J gene: TRBJ1-2
D gene: .
V gene: TRBV29-1

CDR3 DNA: TGTGCCAGTAGAGGAGGCGACAGGGGGCGGTTTGGGAATTCACCCCTCCACTTT
CDR3 protein: CASRGGDRGRFGNSPLHF
clone size: few
J gene: TRBJ1-6
D gene: TRBD1
V gene: TRBV19

CDR3 DNA: TGTGCCAGCCACCAGGGGAACTATGGCTACACCTTC
CDR3 protein: CASHQGNYGYTF
clone size: few
J gene: TRBJ1-2
D gene: .
V gene: TRBV25-1

CDR3 DNA: TGTGCCAGCAGTCACCAAGCGGGGAGGAGGGCCAATGAGCAGTTCTTC
CDR3 protein: CASSHQAGRRANEQFF
clone size: few
J gene: TRBJ2-1
D gene: TRBD2
V gene: TRBV12-3/TRBV12-4

CDR3 DNA: TGTGCCATCAGTGAGCAGGCGACTGGAAACACCATATATTTT
CDR3 protein: CAISEQATGNTIYF
clone size: few
J gene: TRBJ1-3
D gene: .
V gene: TRBV10-3

CDR3 DNA: TGTGCCAGCAGTTGGACAGGGGGTGGAAGCAATCAGCCCCAGCATTTT
CDR3 protein: CASSWTGGGSNQPQHF
clone size: few
J gene: TRBJ1-5
D gene: TRBD1
V gene: TRBV27

CDR3 DNA: TGCGCCAGCAGTTCGGGCCGCACAGATACGCAGTATTTT
CDR3 protein: CASSSGRTDTQYF
clone size: few
J gene: TRBJ2-3
D gene: .
V gene: TRBV5-1

CDR3 DNA: TGCGCCAGCAGCCCCACCGACAGGTCTACCACTGAAGCTTTCTTT
CDR3 protein: CASSPTDRSTTEAFF
clone size: many
J gene: TRBJ1-1
D gene: .
V gene: TRBV5-1

CDR3 DNA: TGTGCCAGCAGCCTTGACAGGTACGAGCAGTACTTC
CDR3 protein: CASSLDRYEQYF
clone size: few
J gene: TRBJ2-7
D gene: .
V gene: TRBV5-6

CDR3 DNA: TGCGCCAGCAGCCCGCCTAGCGGGGGGGCCCCAGATACGCAGTATTTT
CDR3 protein: CASSPPSGGAPDTQYF
clone size: few
J gene: TRBJ2-3
D gene: TRBD2
V gene: TRBV5-1

CDR3 DNA: TGTGCCAGCAGATTCAGCGACTACAATGAGCAGTTCTTC
CDR3 protein: CASRFSDYNEQFF
clone size: few
J gene: TRBJ2-1
D gene: .
V gene: TRBV25-1

CDR3 DNA: TGTGCCAGCAGTCCGAACCCTGTCAATGAGCAGTTCTTC
CDR3 protein: CASSPNPVNEQFF
clone size: .
J gene: TRBJ2-1
D gene: .
V gene: TRBV12-3/TRBV12-4

CDR3 DNA: TGCAGTGCTAGAGATACCATGAACACTGAAGCTTTCTTT
CDR3 protein: CSARDTMNTEAFF
clone size: few
J gene: TRBJ1-1
D gene: .
V gene: TRBV20-1

CDR3 DNA: TGCGCCAGCAGCCCCCGTTGGGGGGCGAACTACGAGCAGTACTTC
CDR3 protein: CASSPRWGANYEQYF
clone size: few
J gene: TRBJ2-7
D gene: .
V gene: TRBV5-1

CDR3 DNA: TGTGCCAGCAGCTTAGCGGGAGGGCCAATGCAGGGGCCTTACAATGAGCAGTTCTTC
CDR3 protein: CASSLAGGPMQGPYNEQFF
clone size: many
J gene: TRBJ2-1
D gene: TRBD2
V gene: TRBV11-3

CDR3 DNA: TGTGCCAGCATAAGGCCCCACACCGGGGAGCTGTTTTTT
CDR3 protein: CASIRPHTGELFF
clone size: few
J gene: TRBJ2-2
D gene: .
V gene: TRBV12-3/TRBV12-4

CDR3 DNA: TGTGCCAGCAGCTTGAACAGGGGGCTCGGTGAAAAACTGTTTTTT
CDR3 protein: CASSLNRGLGEKLFF
clone size: .
J gene: TRBJ1-4
D gene: TRBD1
V gene: TRBV5-4

CDR3 DNA: TGTGCCAGCAGCCAGACGGGGGGCCCGAGCAATGAGCAGTTCTTC
CDR3 protein: CASSQTGGPSNEQFF
clone size: .
J gene: TRBJ2-1
D gene: .
V gene: TRBV7-3

CDR3 DNA: TGTGCCAGCAGCCTCACCGTTGACTACCGGGAGACCCACTTC
CDR3 protein: CASSLTVDYRETHF
clone size: .
J gene: TRBJ2-5
D gene: .
V gene: TRBV13

CDR3 DNA: TGTGCCAGCAGCGGGGACAGGAAACAAGAGACCCAGTACTTC
CDR3 protein: CASSGDRKQETQYF
clone size: .
J gene: TRBJ2-5
D gene: TRBD1
V gene: TRBV16

CDR3 DNA: TGTGCCAGCAGAAAGCGGGAGCTGAGCAATGAGCAGTTCTTC
CDR3 protein: CASRKRELSNEQFF
clone size: few
J gene: TRBJ2-1
D gene: TRBD2
V gene: TRBV6-5

CDR3 DNA: TGTGCCTGGAGTAGGGGACAGGGCACAGATACGCAGTATTTT
CDR3 protein: CAWSRGQGTDTQYF
clone size: .
J gene: TRBJ2-3
D gene: TRBD1
V gene: TRBV30

CDR3 DNA: TGTGCCAGCAGCTCCCTTCGAGGGGGTAAGAGAAACATTCAGTACTTC
CDR3 protein: CASSSLRGGKRNIQYF
clone size: many
J gene: TRBJ2-4
D gene: .
V gene: TRBV7-9

CDR3 DNA: TGTGCCAGCAGCCAAACGCGACTAGCGGGAGGGAGCAATGAGCAGTTCTTC
CDR3 protein: CASSQTRLAGGSNEQFF
clone size: .
J gene: TRBJ2-1
D gene: TRBD2
V gene: TRBV3-1

CDR3 DNA: TGTGCCAGCTCCCCCCAACAGGGCCACACTGAAGCTTTCTTT
CDR3 protein: CASSPQQGHTEAFF
clone size: few
J gene: TRBJ1-1
D gene: .
V gene: TRBV18

CDR3 DNA: TGCAGTGCTAGAGTGGGGGCGGTGAGGATGAACACTGAAGCTTTCTTT
CDR3 protein: CSARVGAVRMNTEAFF
clone size: once
J gene: TRBJ1-1
D gene: .
V gene: TRBV20-1

CDR3 DNA: TGTGCCAGCAGCCTACGGGCCGGGACAGGGACTTCTTATGGCTACACCTTC
CDR3 protein: CASSLRAGTGTSYGYTF
clone size: .
J gene: TRBJ1-2
D gene: TRBD1
V gene: TRBV7-9

CDR3 DNA: TGTGCCAGCAGTAGGACAGGGGGCCTCTACGAGCAGTACTTC
CDR3 protein: CASSRTGGLYEQYF
clone size: .
J gene: TRBJ2-7
D gene: TRBD1
V gene: TRBV6-6

CDR3 DNA: TGTGCCAGCAGTTCGGGACTAGCGGTAGCCAAAAACATTCAGTACTTC
CDR3 protein: CASSSGLAVAKNIQYF
clone size: few
J gene: TRBJ2-4
D gene: TRBD2
V gene: TRBV27

CDR3 DNA: TGTGCCAGCTACCCCGTGAGAGCGGGGCGACAAGAGACCCAGTACTTC
CDR3 protein: CASYPVRAGRQETQYF
clone size: .
J gene: TRBJ2-5
D gene: TRBD2
V gene: TRBV3-1

CDR3 DNA: TGTGCCAGCAGCAGGGGGGCACGCCTAAACACTGAAGCTTTCTTT
CDR3 protein: CASSRGARLNTEAFF
clone size: .
J gene: TRBJ1-1
D gene: .
V gene: TRBV7-8

CDR3 DNA: TGTGCCACCAGCAGAGATGGAAGGGGTGGTGAAAAACTGTTTTTT
CDR3 protein: CATSRDGRGGEKLFF
clone size: few
J gene: TRBJ1-4
D gene: .
V gene: TRBV15

CDR3 DNA: TGTGCCACCAGTGATTCCACAGGGGCCTCTGGAAACACCATATATTTT
CDR3 protein: CATSDSTGASGNTIYF
clone size: few
J gene: TRBJ1-3
D gene: TRBD1
V gene: TRBV24-1

CDR3 DNA: TGTGCCAGCAGCGATAACAATGAGCAGTTCTTC
CDR3 protein: CASSDNNEQFF
clone size: many
J gene: TRBJ2-1
D gene: .
V gene: TRBV2

CDR3 DNA: TGCGCCAGCAGCCACAGGGACAGGGGGTCTGGCTACACCTTC
CDR3 protein: CASSHRDRGSGYTF
clone size: .
J gene: TRBJ1-2
D gene: TRBD1
V gene: TRBV4-1

CDR3 DNA: TGTGCCAGCAGCTCCCTTTTAGGGTCGCGGGGGGGCTTAAAGACCCAGTACTTC
CDR3 protein: CASSSLLGSRGGLKTQYF
clone size: once
J gene: TRBJ2-5
D gene: TRBD2
V gene: TRBV7-2

CDR3 DNA: TGTGCCAGCAGCGTCCTAGCGGGAGTGCGGGAGACCCAGTACTTC
CDR3 protein: CASSVLAGVRETQYF
clone size: few
J gene: TRBJ2-5
D gene: TRBD2
V gene: TRBV7-2

CDR3 DNA: TGTGCCAGCAGCAACCTGGGAAGGACTGAAGCTTTCTTT
CDR3 protein: CASSNLGRTEAFF
clone size: .
J gene: TRBJ1-1
D gene: .
V gene: TRBV4-2

CDR3 DNA: TGTGCCAGCAGCCGAGGACAGGGCGCTTGGGATAATTCACCCCTCCACTTT
CDR3 protein: CASSRGQGAWDNSPLHF
clone size: .
J gene: TRBJ1-6
D gene: TRBD1
V gene: TRBV6-1

CDR3 DNA: TGTGCCAGCAGCCCCCAGGGGGTAGCCTACGAGCAGTACTTC
CDR3 protein: CASSPQGVAYEQYF
clone size: .
J gene: TRBJ2-7
D gene: TRBD1
V gene: TRBV7-9

CDR3 DNA: TGTGCCAGCAGTACATGGGGGTTACTGGCGGGAGCCCTCTACGAGCAGTACTTC
CDR3 protein: CASSTWGLLAGALYEQYF
clone size: .
J gene: TRBJ2-7
D gene: TRBD2
V gene: TRBV12-3/TRBV12-4

CDR3 DNA: TGCGCCAGCAGCGCTTTCCTCGCGGCCGGGGAGCTGTTTTTT
CDR3 protein: CASSAFLAAGELFF
clone size: .
J gene: TRBJ2-2
D gene: .
V gene: TRBV5-1

CDR3 DNA: TGTGCCAGCAGTATAGGGGGAGGGAACACTGAAGCTTTCTTT
CDR3 protein: CASSIGGGNTEAFF
clone size: .
J gene: TRBJ1-1
D gene: .
V gene: TRBV6-5

CDR3 DNA: TGCAGTGCTAGAGATGACAGGTTAATAACCTTC
CDR3 protein: CSARDDRLITF
clone size: few
J gene: TRBJ1-2
D gene: .
V gene: TRBV20-1

CDR3 DNA: TGTGCCAGCAGTCAAGTGGGGGGCTTGGGGCAGTTCTTC
CDR3 protein: CASSQVGGLGQFF
clone size: few
J gene: TRBJ2-1
D gene: .
V gene: TRBV12-3/TRBV12-4